This entry concerns a single TCR beta chain. Assay: immunoSEQ multiplex PCR; the TCRdb copy retains only in-frame clones and omits some. The sample carries some 120,000 clones, about 87% recorded once. Germline-derived CDR1 and CDR2 are SQVTM and ANQGSEA. The CDR3 totals 15 residues. Trimming removed 5 bases from V and 0 bases from J; junction bases left unmatched: 7. These data are taken from a study of cytomegalovirus exposure and HLA in healthy donors. The sequencing sample was made of PBMCs. The gene calls are TRBV29-1 and TRBJ1-2, with TRBD1 matching 9 bases. This clonotype originated in a woman younger than 35 in good health and CMV-seronegative. DNA of the CDR3: TGCAGCGTTCAGGTCCGACAGGGGGCTAACTATGGCTACACCTTC. Translated, it gives CSVQVRQGANYGYTF.